Listed here are 23 T cell receptor beta chains from one sample, sequenced in a study of radiotherapy plus CTLA-4 blockade in lung cancer (dated by TCRdb to 2017 to 2018). Library prep was done by the immunoSEQ multiplex PCR assay. Held by TCRdb, this immuneACCESS table contains in-frame sequences only and omits some clones. Under half of the omission traces to an unresolved V gene where checked; the cause of the rest is unknown. In this sample the table shows around 78,000 clones, around 76% of which occur a single time. The top ten clonotypes cover 4% of the sample. This material consisted of peripheral blood, taken from a patient treated with radiotherapy plus ipilimumab. The source is a human donor with non-small cell lung cancer who had a partial response to radiotherapy plus ipilimumab. Some clones in this sample may be carry-over from other donors' samples.

The chain links TRBV18 to TRBJ2-1; 7 positions agree with TRBD2. This CDR3 has 16 residues. Germline values: CDR1 KGHSH, CDR2 LQKENI. V trimming: 6 bases; J trimming: 15 bases; junction bases outside the gene matches: 23. CDR3 region: CASSQTMETSLFESFF. The CDR3 region has the DNA TGTGCCAGCTCCCAGACGATGGAGACTAGCCTTTTCGAGTCGTTCTTC. The variable domain in full, completed from reference TRBV18 and TRBJ2-1, reads NAGVMQNPRHLVRRRGQEARLRCSPMKGHSHVYWYRQLPEEGLKFMVYLQKENIIDESGMPKERFSAEFPKEGPSILRIQQVVRGDSAAYFCASSQTMETSLFESFFGPGTRLTVL.

The V and J genes are TRBV10-2 and TRBJ1-6; 8 bases fit TRBD1. Losses at the gene ends were 6 bases for V and 7 bases for J; bases not matched to a gene: 8. The CDR3 is made up of 15 amino acids. Germline values: CDR1 WSHSY, CDR2 SAAADI. Here the CDR3 DNA reads TGCGCCAGCAGGACGGGACAGGCGTGGAATTCACCCCTCCACTTT. This sequence encodes CASRTGQAWNSPLHF.

This clone occurred once. The chain couples TRBV28 to TRBJ2-2; 10 nucleotides align to TRBD2. V lost 5 bases, J lost 5 bases, and 8 bases stayed unmatched. CDR3 length: 16 residues. The germline V gene encodes CDR1 MDHEN and CDR2 SYDVKM. The CDR3 protein is CASSTQLAGSTGELFF. The CDR3 DNA is TGTGCCAGCAGTACACAACTAGCGGGATCTACCGGGGAGCTGTTTTTT.

V gene TRBV2 combines with J gene TRBJ2-3, with D maybe TRBD2 (5 bases). The CDR3 covers 15 residues. Germline V gene data show CDR1 as SNHLY and CDR2 as FYNNEI. The V end lost 4 bases, the J end lost 0 bases, and 11 bases lay between the germline ends. CDR3 nucleotides: TGTGCCAGCAGTGCGGCAGGACTTAGCACAGATACGCAGTATTTT. This sequence encodes CASSAAGLSTDTQYF.

The chain combines TRBV6-1 with TRBJ2-3, with a possible D match to TRBD2 (6 bases). Trimming took 6 bases from V and 3 from J, leaving 10 bases between them. Germline V gives CDR1 MNHNS, CDR2 SASEGT. The CDR3 extends over 13 amino acids. CDR3 in DNA: TGTGCCAGCAGGGGAAGCGGGACAGATACGCAGTATTTT. This codes for CASRGSGTDTQYF.

This clone has a single count. Other DNA sequences in the same sample also yield this CDR3. The CDR3 region has the DNA TGCGCCAGCAGCCGCCGGACTAGCGGGGGAGCTTACAATGAGCAGTTCTTC. This gives the protein CASSRRTSGGAYNEQFF. This chain links TRBV5-1 with TRBJ2-1; 13 bases line up with TRBD2. CDR1 and CDR2 from the germline V gene are SGHRS and YFSETQ. The ends lost 4 bases at V and 4 bases at J; junction bases unmatched: 8. The CDR3 has 17 amino acids.

The CDR3 here is CASSPTGADQPQHF. The CDR3 DNA sequence: TGTGCCAGCTCACCGACAGGGGCGGATCAGCCCCAGCATTTT. The chain employs TRBV18 and TRBJ1-5, with 8 bases lining up with TRBD1. Looked up from germline, CDR1 is KGHSH and CDR2 is LQKENI. J was trimmed by 5 bases and V by 3 bases; bases with no gene match: 3. This CDR3 is built from 14 residues.

This clone showed up just a few times. V gene TRBV5-1 combines with J gene TRBJ1-1, with D perhaps TRBD1 (6 bases). The CDR3 consists of 13 residues. Per germline, CDR1 SGHRS and CDR2 YFSETQ. Trimming cost V 3 bases and J 6 bases, with 12 bases left between them. The CDR3, as DNA: TGCGCCAGCAGCTCTGCCGGGACATCTGAAGCTTTCTTT. Encoded protein: CASSSAGTSEAFF.

This clone was observed a few times. This sequence joins TRBV15 and TRBJ2-3; TRBD1 might be the D (5 bases). This CDR3 has 14 residues. Trimming took 2 bases from V and 1 from J, leaving 7 bases between them. Germline lookup yields CDR1 LNHNV and CDR2 YYDKDF (reference sequence). This chain's CDR3 is CATSRPRGTDTQYF. The CDR3 region has the DNA TGTGCCACCAGCAGACCCAGGGGCACAGATACGCAGTATTTT.

The chain couples TRBV9 to TRBJ1-4; possibly TRBD1 for D (6 bases). From germline, CDR1 is SGDLS and CDR2 YYNGEE. Trimming left V 0 bases short and J 7 bases short, with 16 bases between. The CDR3 is 16 amino acids. The CDR3 sequence is CASSVGITGLSEKLFF. The CDR3 DNA is TGTGCCAGCAGCGTAGGGATTACAGGGTTAAGTGAAAAACTGTTTTTT.

The chain employs TRBV7-6 and TRBJ2-5; D not certain. The ends were cut back, 5 bases at V and 2 bases at J, with 3 bases in the middle. Per germline, CDR1 SGHVS and CDR2 FNYEAQ. This CDR3 is 11 amino acids long. As DNA, the CDR3 is TGTGCCAGCAGCCCTCAAGAGACCCAGTACTTC. Amino acids: CASSPQETQYF.

V usage is TRBV27 and J usage is TRBJ2-1, with 8 bases that match TRBD2. The germline V gene has CDR1 MNHEY and CDR2 SMNVEV (reference sequence). V gave up 5 bases and J gave up 9 bases; unmatched junction bases: 6. CDR3 length: 13 residues. CDR3 protein: CASSILAGGEQFF. The CDR3 DNA is TGTGCCAGCAGTATTCTAGCGGGTGGTGAGCAGTTCTTC.

The CDR3 protein is CASSLEGGVNIQYF. CDR3 nucleotide sequence: TGTGCCAGCAGCTTAGAGGGTGGAGTAAACATTCAGTACTTC. V usage is TRBV11-2 and J usage is TRBJ2-4, with D hard to call. The germline CDR1 and CDR2 sequences are SGHAT and FQNNGV. Trimming stripped 0 bases from V and 6 bases from J, with 9 bases between. There are 14 residues in the CDR3.

Written as DNA, the CDR3 is TGCAGTGCTAACCGACAGCTGGAGCAGTTCTTC. It encodes CSANRQLEQFF. The J gene is TRBJ2-1, the V gene TRBV20-1, with D tentatively TRBD1 (5 bases). Between the trimmed V and J ends, which lost 4 bases and 10 bases, there was a span of 11 bases. This CDR3 contains 11 residues. Germline V gene lookup returns CDR1 DFQATT and CDR2 SNEGSKA (reference sequence).

The chain links TRBV5-5 to TRBJ1-2; D unclear. Trimming pared 0 bases from V and 2 bases from J, leaving 8 bases between. The CDR3 length is 14 residues. Germline-derived CDR1 and CDR2 are SGHKS and YYEKEE (reference sequence). The CDR3 DNA reads as TGTGCCAGCAGCTTGGGCGGCACCAACTATGGCTACACCTTC. This codes for CASSLGGTNYGYTF.

This rearrangement joins TRBV6-5 to TRBJ1-4; D perhaps matches TRBD1 (6 bases). CDR1 is MNHEY, CDR2 SVGAGI, per germline. This CDR3 region has 14 residues. Trimming took off 5 bases at V and 10 bases at J, with 17 bases between the two ends. Written as DNA, the CDR3 is TGTGCCAGCAGTGAAACTAATCCCAGGGGAAAACTGTTTTTT. Its translation: CASSETNPRGKLFF.

This clone was found many times. This chain connects TRBV6-1 to TRBJ1-4, with 8 positions matching TRBD1. J gave up 4 bases and V 7 bases, and 5 bases lay outside the gene matches. From germline, CDR1 is MNHNS and CDR2 SASEGT. This CDR3 comprises 14 residues. The CDR3 DNA is TGTGCCAGCATCATGGACAGGGATAATGAAAAACTGTTTTTT. Translating it yields CASIMDRDNEKLFF.

V and J are TRBV19 and TRBJ2-7; TRBD1 matches at 7 bases. Trimming cost V 6 bases and J 2 bases; bases outside gene matches: 7. Germline CDR1 and CDR2: LNHDA and SQIVND (reference sequence). The CDR3 runs 14 residues. CDR3 sequence (DNA): TGTGCCAGTAGATCACAGGGGCCCCCCTACGAGCAGTACTTC. As protein: CASRSQGPPYEQYF.

The chain couples TRBV14 to TRBJ1-2, with a weak D call TRBD1 (5 bases). The CDR3 loop spans 14 amino acids. The germline CDR1 and CDR2 sequences are SGHDN and FVKESK. The ends were cut back, 4 bases at V and 8 bases at J, with 17 bases in the middle. The CDR3 reads CASSPNRGRGGYTF. The CDR3 bases are TGTGCCAGCAGCCCTAATAGGGGCCGCGGAGGCTACACCTTC.

The gene calls are TRBV18 and TRBJ1-6; tentative D call: TRBD1 (5 bases). V gave up 1 base and J gave up 10 bases, with 17 bases separating them. The CDR3 totals 16 residues. CDR1 and CDR2 from the germline V gene are KGHSH and LQKENI. This CDR3 is CASSPLVRQGRSPLHF. The DNA for the CDR3 is TGTGCCAGCTCACCACTAGTGCGGCAGGGTCGATCACCCCTCCACTTT.

The J gene is TRBJ2-3, the V gene TRBV7-2; D perhaps matches TRBD2 (5 bases). CDR1 SGHTA and CDR2 FQGNSA come from the germline V gene. Between the trimmed V and J ends, which lost 3 bases and 6 bases, there was a span of 10 bases. This CDR3 region has 13 residues. CDR3 sequence (DNA): TGTGCCAGCAGCTTGGGAGAGCGTGATACGCAGTATTTT. Translating it yields CASSLGERDTQYF.

The chain uses TRBV5-1 and TRBJ1-2; D is unclear. Germline CDR1 and CDR2: SGHRS and YFSETQ. V lost 5 bases to trimming and J lost 4 bases, with 9 bases between them. The CDR3 is made up of 12 amino acids. The CDR3 nucleotides are TGCGCCAGCAGACCCCGGGGCTATGGCTACACCTTC. This translates into CASRPRGYGYTF.

The rearrangement links TRBV28 to TRBJ2-1; 9 bases agree with TRBD1. CDR1 MDHEN and CDR2 SYDVKM come from the germline V gene. CDR3 length: 16 amino acids. Trimming cost V 6 bases and J 6 bases; bases outside gene matches: 12. The CDR3 DNA reads as TGTGCCAGCAGCCCCTCTGGGACAGGGAAATCCAATGAGCAGTTCTTC. Translation gives CASSPSGTGKSNEQFF.